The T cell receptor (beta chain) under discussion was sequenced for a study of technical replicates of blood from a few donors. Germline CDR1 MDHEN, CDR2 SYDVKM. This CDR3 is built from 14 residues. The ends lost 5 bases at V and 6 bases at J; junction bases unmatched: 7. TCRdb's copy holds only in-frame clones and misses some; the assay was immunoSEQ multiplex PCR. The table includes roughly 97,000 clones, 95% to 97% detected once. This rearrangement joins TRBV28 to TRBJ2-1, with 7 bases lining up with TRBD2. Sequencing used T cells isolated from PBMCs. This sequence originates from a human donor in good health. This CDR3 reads CASSTGRELNEQFF. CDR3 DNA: TGTGCCAGCAGTACGGGGCGGGAGCTCAATGAGCAGTTCTTC.